One TCR beta chain is described in this entry. These data belong to a study of T cell changes during pregnancy in multiple sclerosis. Sequenced by immunoSEQ multiplex PCR; TCRdb stores in-frame clones only, minus some. The data show approximately 100,000 clones, around 94% seen once. Trimming took 10 bases from V and 4 from J; bases not matched to a gene: 8. Germline lookup yields CDR1 KGHSH and CDR2 LQKENI. The CDR3 length is 14 residues. The V gene is TRBV18, the J gene TRBJ2-1, with TRBD1 matching over 9 bases. Sequenced here: peripheral blood, sampled after pregnancy. The sequence was obtained from a female donor with multiple sclerosis, enrolled in a pregnancy study. Here the CDR3 DNA reads TGTGCCAACCCCGGGACAGGGACATACAATGAGCAGTTCTTC. This translates into CANPGTGTYNEQFF.